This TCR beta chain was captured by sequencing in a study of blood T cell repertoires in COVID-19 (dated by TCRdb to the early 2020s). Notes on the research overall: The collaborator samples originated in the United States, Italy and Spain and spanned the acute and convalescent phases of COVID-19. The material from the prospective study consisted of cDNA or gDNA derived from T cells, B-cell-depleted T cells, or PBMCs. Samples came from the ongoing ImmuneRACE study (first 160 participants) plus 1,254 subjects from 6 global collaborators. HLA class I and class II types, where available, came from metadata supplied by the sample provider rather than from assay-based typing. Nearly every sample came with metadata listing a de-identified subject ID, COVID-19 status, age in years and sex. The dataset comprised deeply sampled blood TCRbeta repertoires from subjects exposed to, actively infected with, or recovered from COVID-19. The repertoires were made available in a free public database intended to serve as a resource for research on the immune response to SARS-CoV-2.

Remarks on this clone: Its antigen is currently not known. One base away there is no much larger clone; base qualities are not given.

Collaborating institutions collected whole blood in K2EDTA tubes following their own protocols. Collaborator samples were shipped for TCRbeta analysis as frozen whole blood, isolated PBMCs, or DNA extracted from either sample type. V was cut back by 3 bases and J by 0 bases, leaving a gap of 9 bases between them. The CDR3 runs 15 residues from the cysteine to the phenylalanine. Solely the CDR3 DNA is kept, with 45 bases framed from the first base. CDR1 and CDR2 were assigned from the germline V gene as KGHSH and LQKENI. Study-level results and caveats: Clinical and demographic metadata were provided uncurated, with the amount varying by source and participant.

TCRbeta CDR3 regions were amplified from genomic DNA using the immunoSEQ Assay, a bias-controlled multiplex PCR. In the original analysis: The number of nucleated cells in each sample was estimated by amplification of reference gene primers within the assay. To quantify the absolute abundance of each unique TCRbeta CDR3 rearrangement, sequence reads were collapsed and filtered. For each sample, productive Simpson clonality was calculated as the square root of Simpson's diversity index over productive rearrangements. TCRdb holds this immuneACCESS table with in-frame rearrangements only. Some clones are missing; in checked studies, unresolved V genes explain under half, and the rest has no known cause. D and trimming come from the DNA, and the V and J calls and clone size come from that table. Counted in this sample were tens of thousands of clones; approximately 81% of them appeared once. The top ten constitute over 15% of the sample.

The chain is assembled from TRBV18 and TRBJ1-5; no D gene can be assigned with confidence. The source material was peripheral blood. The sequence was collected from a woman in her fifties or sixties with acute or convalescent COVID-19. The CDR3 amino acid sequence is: CASSPQEYSNQPQHF. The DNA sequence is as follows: TGTGCCAGCTCACCGCAGGAATATAGCAATCAGCCCCAGCATTTT.